This is a list of T cell receptor beta chains from one sample in a study of T cells after yellow fever vaccination. A single record per CDR3 protein comes from TCRdb applying MiXCR to the 5' RACE reads. The profile shows a few hundred thousand distinct CDR3 sequences, approximately 10% of them singletons. The starting material was CD4+ T cells sorted from PBMCs, obtained 5 days after the yellow fever booster vaccination. The receptors originated from a man aged 18 to 35 who received the YFV17D yellow fever vaccine. Both conserved end residues are part of each CDR3. A D gene is named only where the DNA matches it firmly. Rows give clone size only sometimes, using once, few, many, or a class for an expanded clone.

V: TRBV7-2; size: NA; J: TRBJ1-2; D: NA; CDR3: CASSLSIDRREGYTF; DNA: TGTGCCAGCAGCCTAAGCATAGACAGGAGGGAAGGCTACACCTTC
V: TRBV24-1; size: few; J: TRBJ1-2; D: NA; CDR3: CATSDGNRDLYGYTF; DNA: TGTGCCACCAGTGATGGGAACAGGGACCTCTATGGCTACACCTTC
V: TRBV7-2; size: few; J: TRBJ1-1; D: NA; CDR3: CASRTEPNTNTEAFF; DNA: TGTGCCAGCAGGACCGAACCCAATACGAACACTGAAGCTTTCTTT
V: TRBV7-2; size: few; J: TRBJ2-3; D: NA; CDR3: CASSLDPQLTQYF; DNA: TGTGCCAGCAGCTTAGATCCCCAGCTAACGCAGTATTTT
V: TRBV5-1; size: few; J: TRBJ2-3; D: NA; CDR3: CASSLYNRGTDTQYF; DNA: TGCGCCAGCAGCCTGTACAACCGGGGCACAGATACGCAGTATTTT
V: TRBV6-5; size: many; J: TRBJ1-2; D: NA; CDR3: CASRPGGAYYGYTF; DNA: TGTGCCAGCAGACCGGGGGGCGCTTATTATGGCTACACCTTC
V: TRBV7-2; size: NA; J: TRBJ2-3; D: TRBD2; CDR3: CASSLRLAGGSTDTQYF; DNA: TGTGCCAGCAGCTTAAGGCTAGCGGGGGGCAGCACAGATACGCAGTATTTT
V: TRBV11-3; size: few; J: TRBJ2-1; D: TRBD1; CDR3: CASALDRGHGEQFF; DNA: TGTGCCAGCGCCCTGGACAGGGGGCATGGTGAGCAGTTCTTC
V: TRBV27; size: NA; J: TRBJ1-5; D: NA; CDR3: CASSSEGGNQPQHF; DNA: TGTGCCAGCAGTTCAGAAGGGGGCAATCAGCCCCAGCATTTT
V: TRBV13; size: few; J: TRBJ1-6; D: NA; CDR3: CASSLEGHRYNSPLHF; DNA: TGTGCCAGCAGCTTAGAGGGACATAGATATAATTCACCCCTCCACTTT
V: TRBV2; size: NA; J: TRBJ2-5; D: NA; CDR3: CASSPSWGGETQYF; DNA: TGTGCCAGCAGTCCTAGTTGGGGTGGGGAGACCCAGTACTTC
V: TRBV5-4; size: many; J: TRBJ1-6; D: NA; CDR3: CASSLAGTVGPLHF; DNA: TGTGCCAGCAGCTTGGCCGGGACCGTGGGGCCCCTCCACTTT
V: TRBV20-1; size: NA; J: TRBJ2-1; D: TRBD2; CDR3: CSAHPGLAGGHEQFF; DNA: TGCAGTGCCCACCCCGGATTGGCGGGGGGACATGAGCAGTTCTTC
V: TRBV7-2; size: few; J: TRBJ2-5; D: NA; CDR3: CASSFRQTTETQYF; DNA: TGTGCCAGCAGCTTTCGACAGACAACAGAGACCCAGTACTTC
V: TRBV4-3; size: many; J: TRBJ2-5; D: NA; CDR3: CASSQDRQETQYF; DNA: TGCGCCAGCAGCCAAGATCGCCAAGAGACCCAGTACTTC
V: TRBV29-1; size: many; J: TRBJ1-4; D: NA; CDR3: CSVGKASNEKLFF; DNA: TGCAGCGTTGGAAAGGCTTCTAATGAAAAACTGTTTTTT
V: TRBV9; size: few; J: TRBJ2-3; D: NA; CDR3: CASRFGLETDTQYF; DNA: TGTGCCAGCAGATTTGGGTTAGAGACAGATACGCAGTATTTT
V: TRBV5-1; size: NA; J: TRBJ2-1; D: NA; CDR3: CASSFEAGTRYNEQFF; DNA: TGCGCCAGCAGCTTTGAAGCAGGGACGAGATACAATGAGCAGTTCTTC
V: TRBV25-1; size: NA; J: TRBJ1-1; D: NA; CDR3: CASSATALGTEAFF; DNA: TGTGCCAGCAGTGCTACGGCTTTGGGCACTGAAGCTTTCTTT
V: TRBV7-2; size: few; J: TRBJ2-2; D: NA; CDR3: CASQTLDGELFF; DNA: TGTGCCAGTCAGACCCTAGACGGGGAGCTGTTTTTT
V: TRBV5-1; size: NA; J: TRBJ1-1; D: NA; CDR3: CASSFAQSTEAFF; DNA: TGCGCCAGCAGCTTTGCTCAGAGCACTGAAGCTTTCTTT
V: TRBV5-6; size: NA; J: TRBJ2-5; D: NA; CDR3: CASSLVASQETQYF; DNA: TGTGCCAGCAGCTTGGTGGCTAGTCAAGAGACCCAGTACTTC
V: TRBV12-3/TRBV12-4; size: few; J: TRBJ2-5; D: NA; CDR3: CASKLFGDGTQYF; DNA: TGTGCCAGCAAATTATTCGGGGATGGGACCCAGTACTTC
V: TRBV29-1; size: few; J: TRBJ2-3; D: NA; CDR3: CSVGRTFVTDTQYF; DNA: TGCAGCGTTGGTAGGACGTTCGTCACAGATACGCAGTATTTT
V: TRBV12-3/TRBV12-4; size: NA; J: TRBJ1-4; D: NA; CDR3: CASSLPLRGEKLFF; DNA: TGTGCCAGCAGTTTACCGCTCAGGGGTGAAAAACTGTTTTTT
V: TRBV7-3; size: many; J: TRBJ2-2; D: NA; CDR3: CASSPTTNINTGELFF; DNA: TGTGCCAGCAGCCCTACGACTAACATAAACACCGGGGAGCTGTTTTTT
V: TRBV7-2; size: NA; J: TRBJ1-5; D: TRBD1; CDR3: CASSLATGGSQQPQHF; DNA: TGTGCCAGCAGCTTAGCGACAGGGGGGTCGCAACAGCCCCAGCATTTT
V: TRBV12-3/TRBV12-4; size: NA; J: TRBJ1-5; D: TRBD1; CDR3: CASTLQGRNQPQHF; DNA: TGTGCCAGCACTCTACAGGGGCGCAATCAGCCCCAGCATTTT
V: TRBV5-1; size: NA; J: TRBJ1-2; D: NA; CDR3: CASSQRGINYGYTF; DNA: TGCGCCAGCAGCCAGCGGGGAATTAACTATGGCTACACCTTC
V: TRBV5-1; size: NA; J: TRBJ2-2; D: TRBD2; CDR3: CASSRPPSGGTHLRRPGELFF; DNA: TGCGCCAGCAGCCGACCCCCTAGCGGGGGTACACATCTAAGACGGCCCGGGGAGCTGTTTTTT
V: TRBV18; size: NA; J: TRBJ1-5; D: NA; CDR3: CASSEYDGFSNQPQHF; DNA: TGTGCCAGCTCAGAATACGACGGATTTAGCAATCAGCCCCAGCATTTT
V: TRBV19; size: few; J: TRBJ2-3; D: TRBD2; CDR3: CASNSRGDTDTQYF; DNA: TGTGCCAGTAACAGTCGGGGGGACACAGATACGCAGTATTTT